This entry concerns a single T cell receptor (beta chain). Its antigen is undetermined. TCRdb's table, derived via immunoSEQ multiplex PCR, lists solely in-frame clones and lacks some. The table includes about 2.1 million clones, 90% to 95% detected once. The source of the sample is a study of shared clonotypes between healthy human individuals. Regarding the study as a whole: In a handful of donors, around 5% of naive CD4 clonotypes appeared in common. Sequencing of the sorted subsets was shown by rarefaction to be incomplete despite large depth. Non-shared clonotypes had lower generation probabilities than those shared by all four donors.

CD45RO-negative, CCR7-selected cells formed the naive CD8 fraction, which excluded terminally differentiated effector memory CD45RA+ cells. J was trimmed by 0 bases and V by 5 bases; bases with no gene match: 6. This CDR3 is 15 amino acids long. The V gene's germline CDR1 is MNHEY and CDR2 SMNVEV (reference sequence). Sequenced sample: naive CD8+ T cells from PBMCs. This clonotype was sampled from a man aged 18-30 years in good health. Some clones in this sample may be carry-over from other donors' samples. The rearrangement links TRBV27 to TRBJ2-7; the match to TRBD1 covers 8 bases. CDR3 in DNA: TGTGCCAGCAGTATTAGACAGGGGAGCTCCTACGAGCAGTACTTC. Amino acids: CASSIRQGSSYEQYF.